The rows below give T cell receptor beta chains drawn from one sample of a study of radiotherapy plus CTLA-4 blockade in lung cancer. Assay: immunoSEQ multiplex PCR; the TCRdb copy retains only in-frame clones and omits some. Altogether about 49,000 clones are present, 70% to 90% being singletons, with the ten largest covering about 27%. The sequencing here drew on peripheral blood, taken from a patient treated with radiotherapy plus ipilimumab. These receptors all come from a human donor with non-small cell lung cancer whose response to radiotherapy plus ipilimumab could not be evaluated. Each CDR3 is given with its conserved first and last residue. Fields, in order: V gene, J gene, CDR3 protein.

V: TRBV6-6; J: TRBJ2-3; CDR3: CASRSSGRDTDTQYF
V: TRBV7-8; J: TRBJ1-5; CDR3: CASSPRTVWWPQHF
V: TRBV5-8; J: TRBJ2-7; CDR3: CASSFFRGQLSYEQYF
V: TRBV28; J: TRBJ2-7; CDR3: CASSLGGTSGVAHEQYF
V: TRBV27; J: TRBJ1-4; CDR3: CASSPDRGFATNEKLFF
V: TRBV4-1; J: TRBJ1-1; CDR3: CASSQGDTSNTEAFF
V: TRBV19; J: TRBJ2-4; CDR3: CAERAGVLAKNIQYF
V: TRBV7-8; J: TRBJ1-5; CDR3: CASSLGGVDGQPQHF
V: TRBV19; J: TRBJ2-2; CDR3: CASSIDRREIGELFF
V: TRBV11-1; J: TRBJ2-5; CDR3: CASSFPAGGETQYF
V: TRBV5-6; J: .; CDR3: CASSLVATATSYEQYF
V: TRBV30; J: TRBJ2-4; CDR3: CAWSVTGRGIQYF
V: TRBV29-1; J: TRBJ2-1; CDR3: CSVAQVSSYNEQFF
V: TRBV5-1; J: TRBJ2-2; CDR3: CASSSGLAGRKAGELFF
V: TRBV5-1; J: TRBJ2-1; CDR3: CASSLAASGNPYEQFF
V: TRBV10-3; J: TRBJ1-1; CDR3: CAISEGAVDTEAFF
V: TRBV7-9; J: TRBJ1-4; CDR3: CASSPDGGTAHEKLFF
V: TRBV5-1; J: TRBJ1-1; CDR3: CASSSEIGGTEAFF
V: TRBV4-3; J: TRBJ1-3; CDR3: CASSQEVHRGSGNTIYF
V: TRBV5-1; J: TRBJ1-2; CDR3: CASSLLPGGSGYGYTF
V: TRBV7-9; J: TRBJ1-2; CDR3: CASSPWTGGNTNYGYTF
V: TRBV11-2; J: TRBJ1-2; CDR3: CASSPFGQGASGYTF
V: TRBV15; J: TRBJ2-2; CDR3: CATSRDKAGGTGAGELFF
V: TRBV2; J: TRBJ2-5; CDR3: CASSEGTSGRYQETQYF
V: TRBV14; J: TRBJ2-7; CDR3: CASSQGGTGLYEQYF
V: TRBV5-1; J: TRBJ2-5; CDR3: CASKKEGWGETQYF
V: TRBV12-5; J: TRBJ2-1; CDR3: CASGFWREDYNEQFF
V: TRBV28; J: TRBJ1-1; CDR3: CASSIPTGAVRRTEAFF
V: TRBV7-9; J: TRBJ2-7; CDR3: CASSLGATGTVSSYEQYF
V: TRBV7-9; J: .; CDR3: CASSTGTSGYNEQFF
V: TRBV28; J: TRBJ2-2; CDR3: CASRRSRAGELFF
V: TRBV7-6; J: TRBJ2-3; CDR3: CASSLVGGLAGPTGDTQYF
V: TRBV28; J: TRBJ1-1; CDR3: CASSPSRVTEAFF
V: TRBV9; J: TRBJ2-2; CDR3: CASSGLAGGYGELFF
V: TRBV5-1; J: TRBJ1-1; CDR3: CASSLGAGPGTEAFF
V: TRBV19; J: TRBJ1-3; CDR3: CASSILQSSGNTIYF
V: TRBV9; J: TRBJ2-2; CDR3: CASSVVAGGPGTGELFF
V: TRBV12-5; J: TRBJ2-3; CDR3: CASRPRFSDTQYF
V: TRBV7-2; J: TRBJ2-1; CDR3: CASSATSSGAYNEQFF
V: TRBV28; J: TRBJ1-5; CDR3: CASSYPTGGNQPQHF
V: TRBV28; J: TRBJ1-1; CDR3: CASSLWQGRAEAFF
V: TRBV4-3; J: TRBJ2-2; CDR3: CASSQAPGGVNTGELFF
V: TRBV7-9; J: TRBJ1-3; CDR3: CASSFAAGGSGNTIYF
V: TRBV5-8; J: TRBJ1-5; CDR3: CASSLQGYLGPQHF
V: TRBV5-1; J: TRBJ2-1; CDR3: CASKRNSGTSGNNEQFF
V: TRBV5-4; J: TRBJ1-1; CDR3: CASSLGQMNTEAFF
V: TRBV7-9; J: TRBJ2-7; CDR3: CASSSAGGAYEQYF
V: TRBV11-2; J: TRBJ1-1; CDR3: CASSLLTSGTEAFF
V: TRBV5-1; J: TRBJ1-1; CDR3: CASSLGDRGPNTEAFF
V: TRBV5-1; J: TRBJ1-2; CDR3: CASSPILTGQMRGYTF
V: TRBV28; J: TRBJ2-1; CDR3: CASSLWSGRGVRNEQFF
V: TRBV2; J: TRBJ2-1; CDR3: CASSPQGSIARNEQFF
V: TRBV19; J: TRBJ1-5; CDR3: CASSIQVNQPQHF
V: TRBV29-1; J: TRBJ2-7; CDR3: CSVEDSSGDYEQYF
V: TRBV14; J: TRBJ1-2; CDR3: CASSQTGGNGYTF
V: TRBV12-1; J: TRBJ2-7; CDR3: CASSSGLAGETSEQYF
V: TRBV19; J: TRBJ1-5; CDR3: CASTSLTSSNQPQHF